This T cell receptor (beta chain) was documented in a study of T cell responses to AZD1222 COVID-19 vaccine. The CDR3 is 13 amino acids. Trimming stripped 7 bases from V and 7 bases from J, with 13 bases between. The germline V gene has CDR1 MNHEY and CDR2 SMNVEV (reference sequence). The data were produced by immunoSEQ multiplex PCR, yet TCRdb's version contains in-frame clones alone and is incomplete. The sample records some 130,000 clones, around 90% being singletons. This chain joins TRBV27 and TRBJ2-2; tentative D call: TRBD2 (6 bases). This specimen consisted of peripheral blood, obtained on day 0 of AZD1222 vaccination. The clonotype comes from an adult in good health. CDR3 nucleotide sequence: TGTGCCAGCACTCGATGGGGGGACGGGGAGCTGTTTTTT. Translation gives CASTRWGDGELFF.